Presented here are 14 T cell receptor beta chains from one specimen sequenced in a study of blood T cell repertoires in COVID-19. Profiling relied on immunoSEQ multiplex PCR, and the TCRdb table lists in-frame clones only, not all of them. The sample gives about 97,000 clones, 78% of which show up once; 9.5% to 10% is in the top ten. Sequenced sample: peripheral blood. The receptors here all came from a man between 60 and 75 years old with active or convalescent COVID-19.

The chain uses TRBV9 and TRBJ2-3; D perhaps matches TRBD2 (5 bases). V lost 0 bases and J lost 1, with 12 bases in between. CDR1 SGDLS and CDR2 YYNGEE come from the germline V gene. The CDR3 consists of 16 residues. CDR3: CASSVGGGRGTDTQYF. CDR3 bases: TGTGCCAGCAGCGTAGGAGGTGGGAGAGGCACAGATACGCAGTATTTT.

The chain carries TRBV5-1 and TRBJ2-7, with TRBD2 matching over 7 bases. Looked up from germline, CDR1 is SGHRS and CDR2 is YFSETQ. This CDR3 comprises 14 residues. Trimming cost V 3 bases and J 5 bases; bases outside gene matches: 8. CDR3 sequence (DNA): TGCGCCAGCAGCTCTTCCGGGACTATGGACGAGCAGTACTTC. Translating it yields CASSSSGTMDEQYF.

The DNA of the CDR3 is TGCAGTGCTAGTTTCAGCGGGAGGGGGAATGAGCAGTTCTTC. Its protein is CSASFSGRGNEQFF. The V gene is TRBV20-1, the J gene TRBJ2-1, with 10 nucleotides matching TRBD2. The CDR3 contains 14 residues. Germline trimming cut 3 bases from V and 7 bases from J; bases unmatched to any gene: 6. From germline, CDR1 is DFQATT and CDR2 SNEGSKA (reference sequence).

This clone was seen once. The CDR3 sequence is CASSQEFARDRMLIKKNIQYF. The CDR3 DNA sequence: TGTGCCAGCAGCCAAGAATTTGCGCGGGACAGAATGCTCATAAAAAAAAACATTCAGTACTTC. The chain has TRBV3-1 (or the pseudogene TRBV3-2) and TRBJ2-4, with a weak D call TRBD1 (7 bases). The CDR3 length is 21 residues. The V gene's germline CDR1 is LGHDT and CDR2 YNNKEL (reference sequence). V dropped 0 bases and J dropped 4 bases, with 28 bases sitting between them.

V and J are TRBV18 and TRBJ2-2; 11 bases are shared with TRBD2. CDR3 size: 17 residues. The germline V gene has CDR1 KGHSH and CDR2 LQKENI. V shed 0 bases and J 5 bases; nucleotides not matched to a gene: 5. CDR3 DNA sequence: TGTGCCAGCTCACCACCCATACTAGCGGGAGAGACCGGGGAGCTGTTTTTT. Its protein is CASSPPILAGETGELFF.

This sequence joins TRBV11-2 and TRBJ1-6, with unresolved D. The length of the CDR3 is 14 residues. V lost 4 bases and J lost 9, with 13 bases in between. Germline V gene lookup returns CDR1 SGHAT and CDR2 FQNNGV. The CDR3 here is CASSYEPDISPLHF. Written as DNA, the CDR3 is TGTGCCAGCAGCTACGAACCCGACATTTCACCCCTCCACTTT.

The chain carries TRBV28 and TRBJ2-7; maybe TRBD2 (5 bases). CDR3 size: 11 residues. Germline-derived CDR1 and CDR2 are MDHEN and SYDVKM. V was trimmed by 6 bases and J by 3 bases, leaving 6 bases between them. The CDR3 here is CASRGSYEQYF. For the CDR3, the DNA is TGTGCCAGCAGGGGGAGCTACGAGCAGTACTTC.

This clone was found a few times. The chain recombines TRBV3-1 (or the pseudogene TRBV3-2) with TRBJ2-7, with D perhaps TRBD2 (5 bases). The CDR3 runs to 14 residues. Between the trimmed V and J ends, which lost 4 bases and 6 bases, there was a span of 16 bases. Germline V gene data show CDR1 as LGHDT and CDR2 as YNNKEL (reference sequence). CDR3 nucleotides: TGTGCCAGCAGCCCCTCACGGGCGGCGGGCGAGCAGTACGTC. As protein: CASSPSRAAGEQYV.

This clone was recorded once. This rearrangement joins TRBV14 to TRBJ1-6; TRBD1 matches 7 bases. CDR1 is SGHDN, CDR2 FVKESK, per germline. The CDR3 runs 14 residues. V was clipped by 5 bases and J by 10 bases; unmatched bases: 8. The CDR3 DNA is TGTGCCAGCAGCAGCTGGACAGGAATGTCACCCCTCCACTTT. This sequence encodes CASSSWTGMSPLHF.

The gene calls are TRBV7-2 and TRBJ2-5; D perhaps matches TRBD2 (7 bases). V was cut by 1 base and J by 3 bases, with 12 bases left in between. This CDR3 is built from 15 residues. Germline values: CDR1 SGHTA, CDR2 FQGNSA. This chain's CDR3 is CASSLGGGPKETQYF. The CDR3 DNA follows: TGTGCCAGCAGCTTAGGGGGGGGGCCAAAAGAGACCCAGTACTTC.

The table lists this clone with a few counts. The chain uses TRBV2 and TRBJ2-5; TRBD2 matches at 8 bases. V was clipped by 5 bases and J by 4 bases; unmatched bases: 6. This CDR3 has 14 amino acids. Germline CDR1 and CDR2: SNHLY and FYNNEI. The CDR3 reads CASSPGRAGETQYF. The CDR3 DNA follows: TGTGCCAGCAGTCCCGGGAGGGCCGGAGAGACCCAGTACTTC.

The CDR3 loop reads CASSFGPLGTSGKIKQYF. The CDR3 nucleotides read TGTGCCAGCAGTTTTGGCCCCCTTGGGACTAGCGGTAAAATCAAGCAGTACTTC. The chain has TRBV5-4 and TRBJ2-7; TRBD2 matches 11 bases. The CDR3 runs 18 residues. J lost 8 bases, V lost 5 bases, and 21 bases had no gene match. From germline, CDR1 is SGHNT and CDR2 YYREEE (reference sequence). Full variable domain (missing parts from reference TRBV5-4 and TRBJ2-7): ETGVTQSPTHLIKTRGQQVTLRCSSQSGHNTVSWYQQALGQGPQFIFQYYREEENGRGNFPPRFSGLQFPNYSSELNVNALELDDSALYLCASSFGPLGTSGKIKQYFGPGTRLTVT.

This chain uses TRBV7-8 with TRBJ1-1, with D perhaps matching TRBD1 (5 bases). The germline gives CDR1 SGHVS, CDR2 FQNEAQ. The CDR3 contains 15 residues. V lost 5 bases to trimming and J lost 0 bases, with 13 bases between them. The CDR3 sequence is CASSITTVMNTEAFF. The CDR3 DNA is TGTGCCAGCAGCATAACGACAGTCATGAACACTGAAGCTTTCTTT.

The rearrangement uses TRBV5-1 and TRBJ2-3; no clear D gene. There are 14 residues in the CDR3. Germline CDR1 is SGHRS and CDR2 is YFSETQ. Trimming pared 5 bases from V and 0 bases from J, leaving 10 bases between. The CDR3 DNA follows: TGCGCCAGCAGATTTTCCCTGAGCACAGATACGCAGTATTTT. Protein sequence: CASRFSLSTDTQYF.